These 29 T cell receptor beta chains came from one sample sequenced in a study of regulatory T cells in long-lasting Graves disease. Relying on iRepertoire HTBI primers and Arm-PCR of CDR3 regions, the team built TCR beta libraries. TCRdb itself ran the multiplex PCR reads through MiXCR, one entry per CDR3 protein. The table shows roughly 380,000 distinct CDR3 sequences, with over 15% occurring only once. The time point here: newly diagnosed GD, antithyroid drugs for less than 3 months. PBMC RNA was the source of the TCR library. The same sample was also used in a study of T cells in Graves' hyperthyroidism and ophthalmopathy.

Material: peripheral blood mononuclear cells (PBMCs), obtained at new diagnosis, from a patient treated with antithyroid drugs. These receptors all stem from a man aged 40-50 years with Graves disease.

V gene TRBV9 combines with J gene TRBJ1-1; D not resolved. V was trimmed by 1 base and J by 3 bases, leaving 10 bases between them. Germline V gene data show CDR1 as SGDLS and CDR2 as YYNGEE. CDR3 length: 14 residues. CDR3 in amino acids: CASSVRHRDTEAFF. CDR3 nucleotides: TGTGCCAGCAGCGTACGACACCGGGACACTGAAGCTTTCTTT. Looking up the rest from reference TRBV9 and TRBJ1-1 gives the full variable domain: DSGVTQTPKHLITATGQRVTLRCSPRSGDLSVYWYQQSLDQGLQFLIQYYNGEERAKGNILERFSAQQFPDLHSELNLSSLELGDSALYFCASSVRHRDTEAFFGQGTRLTVV.

In this sample, this clonotype turned up many times. This chain joins TRBV5-1 and TRBJ1-1, with D uncertain. The germline V gene encodes CDR1 SGHRS and CDR2 YFSETQ. The CDR3 length is 12 residues. Trimming removed 6 bases from V and 0 bases from J, with 6 bases in between. This CDR3 reads CASIGVNTEAFF. The CDR3, as DNA: TGCGCCAGCATCGGGGTGAACACTGAAGCTTTCTTT.

This rearrangement joins TRBV4-1 to TRBJ2-3, with 13 bases matching TRBD2. The V segment lost 2 bases and the J segment 3 bases; nucleotides outside the gene matches: 8. The CDR3 is made up of 18 amino acids. The V gene's germline CDR1 is MGHRA and CDR2 YSYEKL. The CDR3 reads CASSQYTSGGAGTDTQYF. Written as DNA, the CDR3 is TGCGCCAGCAGCCAATATACTAGCGGGGGGGCCGGTACAGATACGCAGTATTTT.

This sequence joins TRBV18 and TRBJ2-1; a weak D match, TRBD1 (6 bases). Trimming removed 3 bases from V and 4 bases from J, with 13 bases in between. The CDR3 contains 15 residues. Per germline, CDR1 KGHSH and CDR2 LQKENI. CDR3 nucleotides: TGTGCCAGCTCACCCTCGTGGACAGTTTACAATGAGCAGTTCTTC. Encoded protein: CASSPSWTVYNEQFF.

The rearrangement uses TRBV11-3 and TRBJ1-1; the D gene is possibly TRBD1 (6 bases). Germline CDR1 SGHNT, CDR2 YENEEA. V shed 5 bases and J shed 1 base, with 17 bases lying between them. The CDR3 is made up of 16 amino acids. As DNA, the CDR3 is TGTGCCAGCAGCCACGGTACAGGGCCTGGGAACACTGAAGCTTTCTTT. This codes for CASSHGTGPGNTEAFF.

V and J are TRBV9 and TRBJ2-5; D is perhaps TRBD1 or TRBD2 (5 bases each). Germline CDR1 SGDLS, CDR2 YYNGEE. The CDR3 has 14 amino acids. The V end lost 3 bases, the J end lost 5 bases, and 14 bases lay between the germline ends. The CDR3 region is CASSGDGVGETQYF. CDR3 nucleotides: TGTGCCAGCAGCGGGGACGGGGTCGGGGAGACCCAGTACTTC.

V and J are TRBV7-2 and TRBJ2-3; D might be TRBD2 (5 bases). The J call may not be correct, given that the DNA end is closer to TRBJ2-5. The V gene's germline CDR1 is SGHTA and CDR2 FQGNSA. There are 14 residues in the CDR3. CDR3 in DNA: TGTGCCAGCAGCCCCCGGAGTAGCGATGAGACCCAGTACTTC. It encodes CASSPRSSDETQYF.

This clonotype was seen many times. The chain employs TRBV28 and TRBJ2-3, with D uncertain. The CDR3 totals 12 residues. V was clipped by 6 bases and J by 8 bases, with 12 bases between them. The V gene's germline CDR1 is MDHEN and CDR2 SYDVKM. CDR3 nucleotides: TGTGCCAGCAGCCAGCAGATGGCTACGCAGTATTTT. Translated: CASSQQMATQYF.

This chain connects TRBV3-1 to TRBJ1-1, with D unresolved. Per germline, CDR1 LGHDT and CDR2 YNNKEL (reference sequence). Trimming shortened V by 2 bases and J by 6 bases, and 7 bases separated the two germline ends. This CDR3 comprises 12 residues. CDR3 DNA sequence: TGTGCCAGCAGCCAATTCGGTTCTGAAGCTTTCTTT. Amino acids: CASSQFGSEAFF.

This clonotype has just a few counts. V and J are TRBV20-1 and TRBJ1-2, with a possible D match to TRBD1 (6 bases). Germline CDR1 DFQATT, CDR2 SNEGSKA (reference sequence). The V end lost 3 bases, the J end lost 6 bases, and 14 bases lay between the germline ends. CDR3 length: 13 residues. In DNA form, the CDR3 reads TGCAGTGCTAGCACAGGGTCTTTGGATGGCTACACCTTC. Encoded protein: CSASTGSLDGYTF.

This clonotype was detected ten times or more. The genes are TRBV5-1 and TRBJ2-2, with TRBD2 as a possible D gene (5 bases). Germline V CDR1 and CDR2: SGHRS, YFSETQ. Trimming took 4 bases from V and 4 from J, leaving 11 bases between them. This CDR3 spans 14 amino acids. Here the CDR3 reads CASSREQLTGELFF. The CDR3 DNA is TGCGCCAGCAGCAGGGAGCAACTCACCGGGGAGCTGTTTTTT.

This clonotype has just a few counts. This chain joins TRBV18 and TRBJ2-1; 10 positions agree with TRBD2. The CDR3 sequence is 16 residues long. Germline V CDR1 and CDR2: KGHSH, LQKENI. The V segment lost 2 bases and the J segment 9 bases; nucleotides outside the gene matches: 10. The CDR3 coding sequence is TGTGCCAGCTCACCATCTCAGCGGGGGGGCCTCGGTGAGCAGTTCTTC. It encodes CASSPSQRGGLGEQFF. The full variable domain, completed using reference TRBV18 and TRBJ2-1, is NAGVMQNPRHLVRRRGQEARLRCSPMKGHSHVYWYRQLPEEGLKFMVYLQKENIIDESGMPKERFSAEFPKEGPSILRIQQVVRGDSAAYFCASSPSQRGGLGEQFFGPGTRLTVL.

This clonotype came up many times. V gene TRBV5-1 combines with J gene TRBJ1-5; maybe TRBD1 (5 bases). Trimming took off 4 bases at V and 4 bases at J, with 15 bases between the two ends. The germline V gene has CDR1 SGHRS and CDR2 YFSETQ. This CDR3 region has 15 residues. The CDR3 coding sequence is TGCGCCAGCAGCCCGGGTGTGACAGTTAATCAGCCCCAGCATTTT. It translates to CASSPGVTVNQPQHF.

In this sample, this clonotype turned up many times. V gene TRBV11-2 combines with J gene TRBJ2-3; D is ambiguous. Deletions cut 4 bases from V and 2 bases from J, with 13 bases between. CDR3 size: 15 residues. CDR1 SGHAT and CDR2 FQNNGV come from the germline V gene. The CDR3 here is CASSSYIATTDTQYF. Written as DNA, the CDR3 is TGTGCCAGCAGCTCTTATATAGCAACCACAGATACGCAGTATTTT.

This clonotype was counted ten times or more. This sequence joins TRBV7-8 and TRBJ2-3; D unclear. Germline V lookup: CDR1 SGHVS, CDR2 FQNEAQ. The CDR3 has 14 residues. V dropped 3 bases and J dropped 1 base, with 8 bases sitting between them. Written as DNA, the CDR3 is TGTGCCAGCAGCTTGGACCATCGCACAGATACGCAGTATTTT. Amino acids: CASSLDHRTDTQYF.

This clonotype was counted ten times or more. The chain carries TRBV20-1 and TRBJ1-1; 7 bases align to TRBD1. CDR3 length: 15 residues. Germline CDR1 reads DFQATT; CDR2 reads SNEGSKA (reference sequence). V was clipped by 2 bases and J by 0 bases; unmatched bases: 6. In DNA, the CDR3 is TGCAGTGCTAGACCTACAGGGGCCATGAACACTGAAGCTTTCTTT. This translates into CSARPTGAMNTEAFF.

In this sample, this clonotype turned up a few times. The chain employs TRBV7-8 and TRBJ2-2; 8 bases match TRBD2. CDR3 length equals 16 residues. Germline CDR1 and CDR2: SGHVS and FQNEAQ. Trimming removed 0 bases from V and 0 bases from J; junction bases left unmatched: 0. The CDR3 protein is CASSLARGANTGELFF. CDR3 sequence (DNA): TGTGCCAGCAGCTTAGCGCGGGGGGCGAACACCGGGGAGCTGTTTTTT.

This clonotype was seen only once. V gene TRBV29-1 combines with J gene TRBJ2-1; the D is unclear. Germline V gene data show CDR1 as SQVTM and CDR2 as ANQGSEA. This CDR3 region has 14 residues. V was cut by 1 base and J by 0 bases, with 7 bases left in between. CDR3 loop: CSVEGSSSYNEQFF. The CDR3 coding sequence is TGCAGCGTTGAAGGATCAAGCTCCTACAATGAGCAGTTCTTC.

The chain combines TRBV5-1 with TRBJ2-4; D is unclear. Germline-derived CDR1 and CDR2 are SGHRS and YFSETQ. V was trimmed by 1 base and J by 15 bases, leaving 17 bases between them. The CDR3 has 13 amino acids. Here the CDR3 DNA reads TGCGCCAGCAGCTTGACTTGGGGAATGGATGGGTACTTC. Translating gives CASSLTWGMDGYF.

There are a few counts of this clonotype. V is TRBV5-1 and J is TRBJ2-5, with 9 bases identical to TRBD1. J gave up 3 bases and V 0 bases, and 3 bases lay outside the gene matches. The germline V gene encodes CDR1 SGHRS and CDR2 YFSETQ. The CDR3 is 15 amino acids. The CDR3 protein is CASSLGDRVEETQYF. The CDR3 DNA follows: TGCGCCAGCAGCTTGGGGGACAGGGTAGAAGAGACCCAGTACTTC. The full variable domain, completed using reference TRBV5-1 and TRBJ2-5, is KAGVTQTPRYLIKTRGQQVTLSCSPISGHRSVSWYQQTPGQGLQFLFEYFSETQRNKGNFPGRFSGRQFSNSRSEMNVSTLELGDSALYLCASSLGDRVEETQYFGPGTRLLVL.

This clonotype was picked up many times. V usage is TRBV2 and J usage is TRBJ2-3; 7 nucleotides agree with TRBD1. Germline V gene sequence: CDR1 SNHLY, CDR2 FYNNEI. This CDR3 contains 16 residues. The J segment lost 4 bases and the V segment lost 5 bases, leaving 12 bases of the junction unmatched. CDR3 protein: CASSLQGSSRADTQYF. DNA for the CDR3: TGTGCCAGCAGTCTACAGGGGTCGAGTCGGGCAGATACGCAGTATTTT.

The chain joins TRBV20-1 to TRBJ2-2; 8 positions match TRBD2. The CDR3 length is 16 residues. J lost 3 bases, V lost 3 bases, and 9 bases had no gene match. Germline lookup yields CDR1 DFQATT and CDR2 SNEGSKA (reference sequence). CDR3 loop: CSASQLAGGDTGELFF. The DNA of the CDR3 is TGCAGTGCTAGCCAACTTGCGGGGGGTGACACCGGGGAGCTGTTTTTT.

The rearrangement joins TRBV6-1 to TRBJ1-6; 9 positions match TRBD1. CDR3 length: 15 residues. J was trimmed by 10 bases and V by 7 bases; bases with no gene match: 11. CDR1 MNHNS and CDR2 SASEGT come from the germline V gene. The CDR3 reads CASMGPGQGGSPLHF. The CDR3, as DNA: TGTGCCAGCATGGGACCGGGACAGGGAGGGTCACCCCTCCACTTT.

This clonotype showed up many times. CDR3 nucleotide sequence: TGCAGTGCTAGAGAGGTACAGAGGTTCGGTCAGCCCCAGCATTTT. Amino acids: CSAREVQRFGQPQHF. The rearrangement uses TRBV20-1 and TRBJ1-5; no clear D gene. The germline V gene has CDR1 DFQATT and CDR2 SNEGSKA (reference sequence). V lost 0 bases and J lost 6, with 15 bases in between. This CDR3 spans 15 amino acids.

This clonotype was seen many times. The chain uses TRBV18 and TRBJ2-3; tentative D call: TRBD2 (6 bases). From germline, CDR1 is KGHSH and CDR2 LQKENI. The CDR3 covers 13 residues. V dropped 8 bases and J dropped 4 bases, with 13 bases sitting between them. The CDR3 loop is CASSPPGADTQYF. In DNA, the CDR3 is TGTGCCAGCAGTCCTCCGGGAGCAGATACGCAGTATTTT.

This clonotype was seen more than once but under ten times. The chain recombines TRBV29-1 with TRBJ2-7, with 9 bases identical to TRBD2. The CDR3 totals 22 residues. Trimming cost V 1 base and J 0 bases; bases outside gene matches: 25. CDR1 and CDR2 (germline): SQVTM, ANQGSEA. The CDR3: CSVEVGLWQTTSGGSFSYEQYF. CDR3 bases: TGCAGCGTTGAAGTCGGGTTGTGGCAGACAACAAGCGGGGGGTCATTCTCCTACGAGCAGTACTTC.

This clonotype has a handful of counts. The chain has TRBV6-5 and TRBJ2-5; 9 bases agree with TRBD1. The CDR3 sequence is 15 residues long. Germline V gives CDR1 MNHEY, CDR2 SVGAGI. The V segment lost 2 bases and the J segment 5 bases; nucleotides outside the gene matches: 6. The CDR3 DNA is TGTGCCAGCAGTTACGGGACAGGGTGGGGGGAGACCCAGTACTTC. Residues: CASSYGTGWGETQYF.

This clonotype was seen ten or more times. The J gene is TRBJ1-3, the V gene TRBV4-3; D remains ambiguous. V dropped 8 bases and J dropped 0 bases, with 8 bases sitting between them. The CDR3 covers 13 residues. CDR1 and CDR2 from the germline V gene are LGHNA and YSLEER. CDR3 sequence (DNA): TGCGCCAGCGGAGAAGTCTCTGGAAACACCATATATTTT. This encodes CASGEVSGNTIYF.

This clonotype was recorded many times. The J gene is TRBJ2-6, the V gene TRBV7-2; no clear D. Germline-derived CDR1 and CDR2 are SGHTA and FQGNSA. V was clipped by 2 bases and J by 0 bases, with 5 bases between them. CDR3 size: 15 residues. The CDR3 bases are TGTGCCAGCAGCTTAAGGGTCTCTGGGGCCAACGTCCTGACTTTC. Translated: CASSLRVSGANVLTF.